The rows below give T cell receptor beta chains drawn from one sample of a study of patients and donors after allogeneic stem cell transplantation. TCRdb ran MiXCR on the RT-PCR reads and lists one entry per CDR3 protein. Among 150,000 or so distinct CDR3 sequences listed, about 24% were seen once. Material: blood, either unsorted or a sorted T cell fraction (not recorded which). The receptors were gathered from a human donor who was either an allogeneic HSCT recipient or a stem cell or donor lymphocyte infusion donor (not recorded which). It is not recorded whose cells these are; they may come from a transplant donor. Both conserved end residues are part of each CDR3. D genes are given only for firm matches. The listing skips clone size in some rows; elsewhere it reads once, few, many or a size class.

>TRBJ2-3|-|TRBV20-1|-
TGCAGTGCTAGAGATCGGGGAGTGCCCTTCGATACGCAGTATTTT
CSARDRGVPFDTQYF
>TRBJ1-2|few|TRBV24-1|-
TGTGCCACCAGTGAAGGGGACTGGCGCGACTATGGCTACACCTTC
CATSEGDWRDYGYTF
>TRBJ1-2|many|TRBV12-3/TRBV12-4|-
TGTGCCAGCAGTCTGGACCCTTCGCAGGGCTACACCTTC
CASSLDPSQGYTF
>TRBJ2-7|few|TRBV29-1|-
TGCAGCGTTGAAGGGGCGGCTTCCTACGAGCAGTACTTC
CSVEGAASYEQYF
>TRBJ1-1|few|TRBV10-3|-
TGTGCCATCAGTGGAGGACAGCTCATGAACACTGAAGCTTTCTTT
CAISGGQLMNTEAFF
>TRBJ1-4|few|TRBV5-1|-
TGCGCCAGCAGCCGATTAGTCGCAACTAATGAAAAACTGTTTTTT
CASSRLVATNEKLFF
>TRBJ2-7|-|TRBV5-1|-
TGCGCCAGCAGCCTGCAGGGGGGCCTCTCCTACGAGCAGTACTTC
CASSLQGGLSYEQYF
>TRBJ2-1|-|TRBV5-1|-
TGCGCCAGCAGCTTGGCACCGGTTAGCTCCTACAATGAGCAGTTCTTC
CASSLAPVSSYNEQFF
>TRBJ1-4|-|TRBV5-1|-
TGCGCCAGCAGCTACGGGACAATTAATGAAAAACTGTTTTTT
CASSYGTINEKLFF
>TRBJ1-1|-|TRBV21-1|-
TGTGCCAGCAGGAAGTACACTGAAGCTTTCTTT
CASRKYTEAFF
>TRBJ1-6|-|TRBV20-1|TRBD1
TGCAGTGCTAGATCCCCGAGGACAGGGGGATCTTCTTATTCACCCCTCCACTTT
CSARSPRTGGSSYSPLHF
>TRBJ2-3|-|TRBV12-3/TRBV12-4|-
TGTGCCAGCAGTTTAGGGGGCTCCCAGGGTACGCAGTATTTT
CASSLGGSQGTQYF
>TRBJ2-1|-|TRBV20-1|TRBD2
TGCAGTGCAATTACTAGCGGCTCTTCCTACAATGAGCAGTTCTTC
CSAITSGSSYNEQFF
>TRBJ2-3|-|TRBV20-1|TRBD2
TGCAGTGCTAGAGATCTAGCGGGAGTCAGCATTGATACGCAGTATTTT
CSARDLAGVSIDTQYF
>TRBJ1-1|-|TRBV6-4|-
TGTGCCAGCAGTGAGACGGGGCGCAGTAGTTTAGCTTTCTTT
CASSETGRSSLAFF
>TRBJ2-1|few|TRBV5-1|-
TGCGCCAGCAGCTTGGAGTTGTTTTCCTACAATGAGCAGTTCTTC
CASSLELFSYNEQFF
>TRBJ1-1|-|TRBV24-1|-
TGTGCCACCAGTCCGGGCTTGGGCACTGAAGCTTTCTTT
CATSPGLGTEAFF
>TRBJ1-5|few|TRBV6-6|-
TGTGCCAGCAGTCCCAACTATGGTGGCAATCAGCCCCAGCATTTT
CASSPNYGGNQPQHF
>TRBJ1-2|-|TRBV12-3/TRBV12-4|-
TGTGCCAGCACTAGGTCCCCCAACTATGGCTACACCTTC
CASTRSPNYGYTF
>TRBJ2-5|-|TRBV5-6|-
TGTGCCAGCAGCTTCAGAGAGACCCAGTACTTC
CASSFRETQYF
>TRBJ1-5|many|TRBV12-3/TRBV12-4|TRBD1
TGTGCCAGCAGTTTGGGGGACAGGAAAAATAGCAATCAGCCCCAGCATTTT
CASSLGDRKNSNQPQHF
>TRBJ2-2|few|TRBV25-1|TRBD2
TGTGCCAGCAGATCAGCGGGACCCGGGGAGCTGTTTTTT
CASRSAGPGELFF
>TRBJ2-3|few|TRBV24-1|-
TGTGCCACCCGGGACGGTAGCACAGATACGCAGTATTTT
CATRDGSTDTQYF
>TRBJ1-2|once|TRBV6-2/TRBV6-3|-
TGTGCCAGCAGTTACTCGGCAGGGGAAGGTAATGGCTACACCTTC
CASSYSAGEGNGYTF
>TRBJ1-1|few|TRBV12-3/TRBV12-4|-
TGTGCCAGCAGTTGGTGGGGGCACACTGAAGCTTTCTTT
CASSWWGHTEAFF
>TRBJ2-7|-|TRBV29-1|-
TGCAGCGTTGAAGGCGGGGGCACCTACGAGCAGTACTTC
CSVEGGGTYEQYF
>TRBJ2-1|-|TRBV12-3/TRBV12-4|TRBD1
TGTGCCAGCAGCTCTGACAGGGACGATGAGCAGTTCTTC
CASSSDRDDEQFF
>TRBJ2-1|few|TRBV2|TRBD1
TGTGCCAGCAGTGGACGGGACAGAAAGCGAGTCTACAATGAGCAGTTCTTC
CASSGRDRKRVYNEQFF
>TRBJ2-7|few|TRBV5-1|-
TGCGCCAGCAGCTTGGGGGGACTCTCAACCTACGAGCAGTACTTC
CASSLGGLSTYEQYF
>TRBJ2-1|few|TRBV29-1|TRBD2
TGCAGCGTTGAAGAAGGGTCGCTAGCGGGAGAAAGGTCCTACAATGAGCAGTTCTTC
CSVEEGSLAGERSYNEQFF
>TRBJ2-2|-|TRBV10-3|TRBD2
TGTGCCATCACCTCCGGGACTATGTTCGGGGAGCTGTTTTTT
CAITSGTMFGELFF
>TRBJ1-5|many|TRBV6-1|TRBD1
TGTGCCAGCAGTGACCCTGGACAGGGGGCGTATAGGGAGCCCCAGCATTTT
CASSDPGQGAYREPQHF
>TRBJ1-3|-|TRBV7-2|TRBD1
TGTGCCAGCAGCTCTACAGGGGCCTCCAACTCTGGAAACACCATATATTTT
CASSSTGASNSGNTIYF
>TRBJ2-2|few|TRBV12-3/TRBV12-4|-
TGTGCCAGCAGTAGGACAGCATCGAACACCGGGGAGCTGTTTTTT
CASSRTASNTGELFF
>TRBJ1-4|-|TRBV15|-
TGTGCCACCAGCAGAGGAAACAGGGTCGCTAATGAAAAACTGTTTTTT
CATSRGNRVANEKLFF
>TRBJ2-1|-|TRBV12-3/TRBV12-4|-
TGTGCCAGCAAGGACTTGAACAATGAGCAGTTCTTC
CASKDLNNEQFF
>TRBJ2-1|-|TRBV12-3/TRBV12-4|TRBD2
TGTGCCAGCACTGGGACTAGCGGTAACAATGAGCAGTTCTTC
CASTGTSGNNEQFF
>TRBJ1-5|-|TRBV12-3/TRBV12-4|TRBD1
TGTGCCAGCAGGCCGGGACAGGGGTTATTTTCTAGCAATCAGCCCCAGCATTTT
CASRPGQGLFSSNQPQHF
>TRBJ2-1|few|TRBV7-2|-
TGTGCCAGCAGCTTAGGGCCCGGGGCTTCTGAGCAGTTCTTC
CASSLGPGASEQFF
>TRBJ1-5|-|TRBV25-1|-
TGTGCCAGCAGTGCGTATCATACGCCCTTGAATCAGCCCCAGCATTTT
CASSAYHTPLNQPQHF
>TRBJ2-2|-|TRBV3-1|TRBD2
TGTGCCAGCAGCCAAGATCTTCTAGCGGGAGAGACCGGGGAGCTGTTTTTT
CASSQDLLAGETGELFF
>TRBJ2-7|few|TRBV12-3/TRBV12-4|TRBD1
TGTGCCAGCAGCATCAGGGGGTCCTACGAGCAGTACTTC
CASSIRGSYEQYF
>TRBJ1-2|-|TRBV29-1|-
TGCAGCGTTGAAGATGGCTACACCTTC
CSVEDGYTF
>TRBJ1-1|many|TRBV29-1|TRBD1
TGCAGCGGGAACAGACAGGGGTGGACTGAAGCTTTCTTT
CSGNRQGWTEAFF
>TRBJ1-5|many|TRBV6-1|TRBD1
TGTGCCAGTATCGGGACAGGGCGATTCCAGCCCCAGCATTTT
CASIGTGRFQPQHF
>TRBJ1-1|few|TRBV12-5|-
TGTGCTAGTGGTTTGGGACACGTAAACACTGAAGCTTTCTTT
CASGLGHVNTEAFF
>TRBJ1-4|few|TRBV6-6|-
TGTGCCAGCACCTTTGGACGGGGCGGCTCTAATGAAAAACTGTTTTTT
CASTFGRGGSNEKLFF
>TRBJ1-5|-|TRBV7-7|-
TGTGCCAGCAGCTTACAGGAAGATCAGCCCCAGCATTTT
CASSLQEDQPQHF
>TRBJ2-5|few|TRBV18|TRBD2
TGTGCCAGCTCACCGAGCGGGGAGCCCCAAGAGACCCAGTACTTC
CASSPSGEPQETQYF
>TRBJ1-2|-|TRBV21-1|-
TGTGCCAGCATCTATCCAGGGCGCCGGACAGACTTCTATGGCTACACCTTC
CASIYPGRRTDFYGYTF